The 9 T cell receptor beta chains reported below all come from one sample, sequenced in a study of monozygotic twins with inflammatory bowel disease (dated by TCRdb to about 2019). Library preparation employed 5' RACE. TCRdb records Illumina HiSeq 2500 as the sequencer. TCRdb reprocessed the reads, reporting each CDR3 protein sequence once and no DNA. The sample's own table lists approximately 400,000 distinct CDR3 sequences. Around 2.5% of the sample is in the top ten clones. Specimen: blood. The receptors derive from a human donor with ulcerative colitis or Crohn's disease, or a healthy co-twin of an affected twin (not recorded which).

The chain has TRBV20-1 and TRBJ2-5; TCRdb reports TRBD1, a call that lacks DNA to check it against. Germline-derived CDR1 and CDR2 are DFQATT and SNEGSKA (reference sequence). This CDR3 has 12 residues. CDR3: CSGVGTGATQYF.

V is TRBV14 and J is TRBJ1-1. The CDR3 length is 15 residues. Per germline, CDR1 SGHDN and CDR2 FVKESK. The CDR3 is CASSQELAWNTEAFF.

V and J are TRBV3-1 and TRBJ1-4; the D call of TRBD1 rests on TCRdb alone, since no DNA is present to check it. Germline CDR1 reads LGHDT; CDR2 reads YNNKEL (reference sequence). This CDR3 has 17 residues. The CDR3 sequence: CASSQGLQGSVNEKLFF.

The chain combines TRBV19 with TRBJ1-2; TCRdb names TRBD1, which stays unverified in the absence of DNA. Per germline, CDR1 LNHDA and CDR2 SQIVND (reference sequence). The CDR3 spans 14 residues. CDR3 residues: CASKPGWTDYGYTF.

This chain connects TRBV5-4 to TRBJ2-3; TCRdb lists TRBD1, though no DNA is available to test this call. The CDR3 is 13 residues long. Germline V gives CDR1 SGHNT, CDR2 YYREEE (reference sequence). CDR3 region: CASSLAYGNSQYF. The whole variable domain, filled in from reference TRBV5-4 and TRBJ2-3, reads ETGVTQSPTHLIKTRGQQVTLRCSSQSGHNTVSWYQQALGQGPQFIFQYYREEENGRGNFPPRFSGLQFPNYSSELNVNALELDDSALYLCASSLAYGNSQYFGPGTRLTVL.

The chain recombines TRBV7-6 with TRBJ1-6. The CDR3 extends over 14 amino acids. Germline V lookup: CDR1 SGHVS, CDR2 FNYEAQ. The CDR3 spells CASSLNIESSPLHF.

The chain carries TRBV20-1 and TRBJ1-2. CDR1 is DFQATT, CDR2 SNEGSKA, per germline (reference sequence). The CDR3 is 13 residues long. This chain's CDR3 is CSAQFQASGGYTF.

V is TRBV9 and J is TRBJ2-3; TCRdb calls TRBD1, which cannot be checked without DNA. Germline CDR1 reads SGDLS; CDR2 reads YYNGEE. This CDR3 comprises 16 residues. The CDR3: CASSVRKTGGADTQYF.

The rearrangement uses TRBV20-1 and TRBJ2-5; TCRdb's D gene call, TRBD2, goes unchecked for lack of DNA. This CDR3 spans 15 amino acids. CDR1 and CDR2 from the germline V gene are DFQATT and SNEGSKA (reference sequence). CDR3 sequence: CSGGVGSGGPGTQYF.